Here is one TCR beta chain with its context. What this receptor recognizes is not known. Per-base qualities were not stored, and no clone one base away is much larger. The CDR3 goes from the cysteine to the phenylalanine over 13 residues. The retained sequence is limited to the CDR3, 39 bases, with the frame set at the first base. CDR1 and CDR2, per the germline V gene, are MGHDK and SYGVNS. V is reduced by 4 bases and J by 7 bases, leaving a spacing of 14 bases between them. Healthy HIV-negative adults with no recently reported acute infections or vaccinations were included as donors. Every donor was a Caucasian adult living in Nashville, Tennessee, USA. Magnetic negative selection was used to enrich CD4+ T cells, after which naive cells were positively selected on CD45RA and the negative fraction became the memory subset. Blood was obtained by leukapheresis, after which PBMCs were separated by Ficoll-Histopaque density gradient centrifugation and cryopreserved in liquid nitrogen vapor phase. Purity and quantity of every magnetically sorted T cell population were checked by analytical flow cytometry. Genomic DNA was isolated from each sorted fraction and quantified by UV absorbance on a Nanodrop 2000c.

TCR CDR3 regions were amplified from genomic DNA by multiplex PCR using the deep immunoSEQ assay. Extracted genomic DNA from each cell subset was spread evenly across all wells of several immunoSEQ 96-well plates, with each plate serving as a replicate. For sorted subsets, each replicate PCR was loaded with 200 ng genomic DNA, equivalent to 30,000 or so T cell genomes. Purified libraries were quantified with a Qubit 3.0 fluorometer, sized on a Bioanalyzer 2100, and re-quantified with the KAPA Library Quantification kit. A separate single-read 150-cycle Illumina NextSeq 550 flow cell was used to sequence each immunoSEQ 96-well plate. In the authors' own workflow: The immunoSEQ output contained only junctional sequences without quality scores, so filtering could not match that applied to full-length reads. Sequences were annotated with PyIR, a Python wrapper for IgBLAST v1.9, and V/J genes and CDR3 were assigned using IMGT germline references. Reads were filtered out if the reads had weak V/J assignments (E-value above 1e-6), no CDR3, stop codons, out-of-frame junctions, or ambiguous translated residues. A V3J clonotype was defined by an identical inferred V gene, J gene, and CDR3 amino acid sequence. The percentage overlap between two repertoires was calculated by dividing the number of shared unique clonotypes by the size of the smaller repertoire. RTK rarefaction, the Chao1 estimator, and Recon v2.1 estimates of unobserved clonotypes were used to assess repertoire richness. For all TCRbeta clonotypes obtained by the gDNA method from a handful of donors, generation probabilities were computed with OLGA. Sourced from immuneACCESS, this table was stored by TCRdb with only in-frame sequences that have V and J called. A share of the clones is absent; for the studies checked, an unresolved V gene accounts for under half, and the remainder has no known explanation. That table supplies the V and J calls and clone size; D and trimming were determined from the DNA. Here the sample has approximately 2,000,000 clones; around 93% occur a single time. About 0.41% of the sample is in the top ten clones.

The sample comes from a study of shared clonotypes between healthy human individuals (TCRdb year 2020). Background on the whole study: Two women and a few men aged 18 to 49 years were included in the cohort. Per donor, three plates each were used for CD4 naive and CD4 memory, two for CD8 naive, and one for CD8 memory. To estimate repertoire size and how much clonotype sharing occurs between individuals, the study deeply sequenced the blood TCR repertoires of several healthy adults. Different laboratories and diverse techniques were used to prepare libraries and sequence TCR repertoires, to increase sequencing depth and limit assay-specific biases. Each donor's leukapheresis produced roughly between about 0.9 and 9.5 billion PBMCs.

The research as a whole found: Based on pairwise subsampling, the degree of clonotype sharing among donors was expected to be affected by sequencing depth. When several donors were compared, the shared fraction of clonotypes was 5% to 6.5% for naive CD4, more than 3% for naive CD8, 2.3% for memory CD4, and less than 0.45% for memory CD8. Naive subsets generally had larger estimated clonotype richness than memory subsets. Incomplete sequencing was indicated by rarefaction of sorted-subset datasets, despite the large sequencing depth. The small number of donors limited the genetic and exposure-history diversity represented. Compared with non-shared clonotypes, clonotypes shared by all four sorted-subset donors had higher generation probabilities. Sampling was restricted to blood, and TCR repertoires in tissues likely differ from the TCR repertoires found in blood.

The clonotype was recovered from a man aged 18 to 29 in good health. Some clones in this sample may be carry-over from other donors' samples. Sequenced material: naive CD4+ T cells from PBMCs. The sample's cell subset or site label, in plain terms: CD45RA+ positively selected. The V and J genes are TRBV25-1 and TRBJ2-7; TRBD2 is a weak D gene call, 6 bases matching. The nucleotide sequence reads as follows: TGTGCCAGCAGTGGGAGGGTCGCTTGGGAGCAGTACTTC. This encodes CASSGRVAWEQYF.